This T cell receptor (beta chain) is from a study of CD8 T cells in ankylosing spondylitis. CDR1 SNHLY and CDR2 FYNNEI come from the germline V gene. The CDR3 has 14 residues. The ends were cut back, 7 bases at V and 0 bases at J, with 9 bases in the middle. Quantitative molecular-barcoded 5'-RACE generated the TCR beta libraries. In TCRdb, the 5' RACE reads were re-called with MiXCR into one record per CDR3 protein. Among some 92,000 distinct CDR3 sequences listed, roughly 30% were seen once. Study-wide findings and caveats: A TCR beta motif of several highly homologous variants appeared characteristic of ankylosing spondylitis blood. Within matched ankylosing spondylitis synovial fluid, disease-linked clones were reportedly significantly enriched. The authors found the disease-linked clones to be CD8+ and relatively rare in peripheral blood.

This clonotype was counted between two and nine times. The antigen is undetermined. The V gene is TRBV2, the J gene TRBJ2-2; D uncertain. The clonotype comes from a male donor with ankylosing spondylitis or in good health (not recorded which). Sequenced input: blood, either unsorted or a sorted T cell fraction (not recorded which). The CDR3 region has the DNA TGTGCCAGCATGTCCTGGTCGAACACCGGGGAGCTGTTTTTT. Translated, it gives CASMSWSNTGELFF.